The clone carrying this T cell receptor beta chain has a handful of counts. Antigen: not known. The data derive from a study of T-cell reconstitution after alpha-beta-depleted transplantation in children. During its preparation, the TCRbeta library received unique molecular identifiers. Each CDR3 protein gets one entry after TCRdb re-called the PCR reads with MiXCR. The sample carries approximately 210,000 distinct CDR3 sequences, approximately 15% recorded once. The junction had 11 bases not matched to a gene; V was cut back by 2 bases and J by 2 bases. Germline V gene data show CDR1 as ENHRY and CDR2 as SYGVKD. The CDR3 length is 17 residues. Study findings and constraints: Once a year had passed after transplant, T-cell counts and diversity came mostly from newly produced T cells. After transplant, high TCRbeta diversity at day 60 in some patients arose from surviving recipient T cells and thymic progenitors.

The chain has TRBV10-3 and TRBJ2-7; TRBD1 agrees at 8 bases. The TCR sequence derives from a male patient aged 2-15 years who had a stem cell transplant for acute lymphoblastic leukemia, so the T cells may come from the graft donor. Sequenced material: PBMCs, mostly from graft donor cells, taken 360 days after TCRalphabeta/CD19-depleted stem cell transplant. CDR3 residues: CAISEPGTGPTPYEQYF. CDR3 nucleotides: TGTGCCATCAGTGAGCCGGGGACAGGTCCGACACCCTACGAGCAGTACTTC.